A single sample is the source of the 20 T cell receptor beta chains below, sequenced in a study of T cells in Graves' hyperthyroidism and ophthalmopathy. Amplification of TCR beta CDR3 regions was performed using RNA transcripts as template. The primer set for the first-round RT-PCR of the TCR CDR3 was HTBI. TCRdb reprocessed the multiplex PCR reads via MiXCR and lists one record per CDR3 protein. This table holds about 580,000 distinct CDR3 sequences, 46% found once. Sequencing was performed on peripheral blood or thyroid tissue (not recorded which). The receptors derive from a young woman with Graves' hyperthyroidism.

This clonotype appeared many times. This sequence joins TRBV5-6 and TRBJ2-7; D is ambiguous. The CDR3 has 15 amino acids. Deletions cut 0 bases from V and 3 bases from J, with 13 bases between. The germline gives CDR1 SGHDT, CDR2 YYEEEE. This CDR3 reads CASSLGGQKIYEQYF. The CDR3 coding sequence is TGTGCCAGCAGCTTGGGTGGCCAGAAAATCTACGAGCAGTACTTC.

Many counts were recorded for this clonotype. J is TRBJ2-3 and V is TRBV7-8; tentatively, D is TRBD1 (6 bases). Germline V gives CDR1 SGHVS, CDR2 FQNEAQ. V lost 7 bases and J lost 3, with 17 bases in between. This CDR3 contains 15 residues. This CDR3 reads CASIPSTGRTDTQYF. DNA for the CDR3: TGTGCCAGCATCCCGTCGACAGGAAGAACAGATACGCAGTATTTT.

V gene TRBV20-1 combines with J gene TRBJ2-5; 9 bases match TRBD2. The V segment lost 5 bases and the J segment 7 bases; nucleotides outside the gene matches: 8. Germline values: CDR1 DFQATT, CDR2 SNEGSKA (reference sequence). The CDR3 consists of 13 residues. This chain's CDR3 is CSAPIAGEGTQYF. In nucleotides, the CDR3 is TGCAGTGCTCCAATAGCGGGAGAGGGGACCCAGTACTTC.

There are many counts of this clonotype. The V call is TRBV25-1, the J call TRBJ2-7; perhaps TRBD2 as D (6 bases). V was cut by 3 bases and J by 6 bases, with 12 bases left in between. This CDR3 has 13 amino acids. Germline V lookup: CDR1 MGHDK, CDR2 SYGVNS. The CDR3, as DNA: TGTGCCAGCAGTGATGGGGGGTGGGCCGAGCAGTACTTC. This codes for CASSDGGWAEQYF.

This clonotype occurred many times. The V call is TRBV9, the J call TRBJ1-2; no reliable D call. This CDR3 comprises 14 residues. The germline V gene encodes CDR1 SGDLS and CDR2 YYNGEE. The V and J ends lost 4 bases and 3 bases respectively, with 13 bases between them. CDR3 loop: CASSSRREDYGYTF. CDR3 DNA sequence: TGTGCCAGCAGCTCAAGGAGGGAGGACTATGGCTACACCTTC. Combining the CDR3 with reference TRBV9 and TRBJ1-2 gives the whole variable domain DSGVTQTPKHLITATGQRVTLRCSPRSGDLSVYWYQQSLDQGLQFLIQYYNGEERAKGNILERFSAQQFPDLHSELNLSSLELGDSALYFCASSSRREDYGYTFGSGTRLTVV.

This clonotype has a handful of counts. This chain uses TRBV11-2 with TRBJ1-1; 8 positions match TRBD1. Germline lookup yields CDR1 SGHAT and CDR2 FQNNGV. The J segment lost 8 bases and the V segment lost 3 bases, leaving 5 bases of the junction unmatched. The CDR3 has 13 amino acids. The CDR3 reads CASSFRQGTEAFF. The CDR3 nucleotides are TGTGCCAGCAGCTTCCGACAGGGGACAGAAGCTTTCTTT.

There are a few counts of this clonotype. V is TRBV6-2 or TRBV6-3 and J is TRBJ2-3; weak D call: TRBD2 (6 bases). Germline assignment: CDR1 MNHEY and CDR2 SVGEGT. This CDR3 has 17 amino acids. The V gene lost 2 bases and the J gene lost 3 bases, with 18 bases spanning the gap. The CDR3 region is CASSYRLRHGGTDTQYF. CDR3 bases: TGTGCCAGCAGTTACAGGCTGCGGCATGGGGGGACAGATACGCAGTATTTT.

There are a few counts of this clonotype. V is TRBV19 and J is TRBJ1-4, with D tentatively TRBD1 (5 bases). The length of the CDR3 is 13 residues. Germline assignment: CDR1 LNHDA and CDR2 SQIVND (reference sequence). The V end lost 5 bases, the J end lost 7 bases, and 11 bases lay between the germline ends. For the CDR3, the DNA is TGTGCCAGTAGTGCCTCCGGGGGTGAAAAACTGTTTTTT. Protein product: CASSASGGEKLFF.

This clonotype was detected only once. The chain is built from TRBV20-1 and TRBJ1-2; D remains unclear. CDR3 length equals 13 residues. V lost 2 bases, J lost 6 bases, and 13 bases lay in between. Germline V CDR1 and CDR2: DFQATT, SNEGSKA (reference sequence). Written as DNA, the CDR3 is TGCAGTGCTAGACCGGGTTCTGGAGATGGCTACACCTTC. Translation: CSARPGSGDGYTF.

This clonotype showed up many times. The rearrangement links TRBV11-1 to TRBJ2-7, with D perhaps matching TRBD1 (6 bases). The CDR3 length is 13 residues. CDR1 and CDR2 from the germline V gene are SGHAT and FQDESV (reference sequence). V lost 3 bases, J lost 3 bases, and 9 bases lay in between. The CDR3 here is CASSFAGDYEQYF. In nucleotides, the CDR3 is TGTGCCAGCAGCTTTGCAGGGGACTACGAGCAGTACTTC.

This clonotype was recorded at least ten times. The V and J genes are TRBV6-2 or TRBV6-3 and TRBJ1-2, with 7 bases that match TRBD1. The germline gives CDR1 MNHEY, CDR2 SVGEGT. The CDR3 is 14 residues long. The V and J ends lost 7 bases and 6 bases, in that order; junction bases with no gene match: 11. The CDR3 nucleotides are TGTGCCAGCATTCCATCCGGGACAGACAATGGCTACACCTTC. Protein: CASIPSGTDNGYTF.

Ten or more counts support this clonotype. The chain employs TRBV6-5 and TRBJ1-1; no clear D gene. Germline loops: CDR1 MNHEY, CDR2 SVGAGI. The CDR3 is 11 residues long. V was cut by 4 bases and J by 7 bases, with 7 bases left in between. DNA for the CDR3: TGTGCCAGCAGTTTAGACCTTGAAGCTTTCTTT. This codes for CASSLDLEAFF.

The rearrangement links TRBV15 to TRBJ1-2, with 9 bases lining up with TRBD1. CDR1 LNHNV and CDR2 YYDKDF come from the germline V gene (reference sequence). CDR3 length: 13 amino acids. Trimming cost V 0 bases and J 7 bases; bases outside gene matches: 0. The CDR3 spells CATSREQGAGYTF. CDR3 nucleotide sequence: TGTGCCACCAGCAGAGAACAGGGGGCTGGCTACACCTTC.

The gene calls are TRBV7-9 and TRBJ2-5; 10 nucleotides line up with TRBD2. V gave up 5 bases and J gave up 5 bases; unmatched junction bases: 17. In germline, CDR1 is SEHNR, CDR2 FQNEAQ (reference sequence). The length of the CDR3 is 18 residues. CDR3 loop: CASSHQSGDFSGRETQYF. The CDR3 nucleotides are TGTGCCAGCAGCCATCAATCGGGAGATTTTAGCGGGAGGGAGACCCAGTACTTC.

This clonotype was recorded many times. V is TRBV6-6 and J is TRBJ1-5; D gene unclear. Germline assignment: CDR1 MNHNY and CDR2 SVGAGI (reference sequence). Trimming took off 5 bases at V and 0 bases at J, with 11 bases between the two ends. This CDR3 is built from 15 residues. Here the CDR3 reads CASSRGSNSNQPQHF. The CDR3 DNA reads TGTGCCAGCAGTCGGGGATCAAATAGCAATCAGCCCCAGCATTTT.

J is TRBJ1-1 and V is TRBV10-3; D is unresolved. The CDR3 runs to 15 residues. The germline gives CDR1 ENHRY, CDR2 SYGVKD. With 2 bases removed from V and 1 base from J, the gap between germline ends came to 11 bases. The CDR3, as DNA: TGTGCCATCAGTGAGGCTAGCGGGAGGAACACTGAAGCTTTCTTT. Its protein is CAISEASGRNTEAFF.

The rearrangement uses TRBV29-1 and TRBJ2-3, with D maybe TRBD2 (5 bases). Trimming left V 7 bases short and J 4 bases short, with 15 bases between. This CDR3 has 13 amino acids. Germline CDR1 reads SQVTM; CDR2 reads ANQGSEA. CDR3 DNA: TGCAGCGCCCGGACTTCGGCGGCAGATACGCAGTATTTT. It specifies CSARTSAADTQYF.

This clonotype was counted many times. CDR3 nucleotides: TGTGCCAGCAGCTCGGACAGGGTGGGCTATGGCTACACCTTC. Translation: CASSSDRVGYGYTF. V usage is TRBV5-4 and J usage is TRBJ1-2; 8 bases map to TRBD1. Germline trimming cut 3 bases from V and 4 bases from J; bases unmatched to any gene: 5. This CDR3 is built from 14 residues. Germline V gene data show CDR1 as SGHNT and CDR2 as YYREEE (reference sequence). Complete variable domain (other parts from reference TRBV5-4 and TRBJ1-2): ETGVTQSPTHLIKTRGQQVTLRCSSQSGHNTVSWYQQALGQGPQFIFQYYREEENGRGNFPPRFSGLQFPNYSSELNVNALELDDSALYLCASSSDRVGYGYTFGSGTRLTVV.

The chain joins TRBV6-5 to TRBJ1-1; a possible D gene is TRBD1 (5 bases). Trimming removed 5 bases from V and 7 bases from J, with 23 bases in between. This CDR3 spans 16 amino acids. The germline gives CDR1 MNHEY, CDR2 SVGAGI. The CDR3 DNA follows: TGTGCCAGCAGTCCGACAGCTTTGACAGCCATCCTTGAAGCTTTCTTT. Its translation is CASSPTALTAILEAFF.

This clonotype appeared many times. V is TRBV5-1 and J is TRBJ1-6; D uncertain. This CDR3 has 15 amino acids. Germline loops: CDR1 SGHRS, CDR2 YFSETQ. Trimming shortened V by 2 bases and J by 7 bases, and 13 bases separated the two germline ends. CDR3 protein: CASSFKGGLNSPLHF. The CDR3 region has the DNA TGCGCCAGCAGCTTCAAGGGCGGACTGAATTCACCCCTCCACTTT.